Presented here are 20 T cell receptor beta chains from one specimen sequenced in a study of shared clonotypes between healthy human individuals. Sequencing used immunoSEQ multiplex PCR; TCRdb keeps in-frame clones, though not all of them. The sample contains roughly 2.6 million clones, about 92% of which appear only once. Specimen: naive CD4+ T cells sorted from blood. Subset defined: CD45RA+ positively selected. The receptor set was obtained from a young man in good health.

The CDR3 bases are TGTGCCAGCAGCCCTAAGGCACGGCGGAACACTGAAGCTTTCTTT. Protein sequence: CASSPKARRNTEAFF. The chain recombines TRBV7-9 with TRBJ1-1; D is ambiguous. Germline assignment: CDR1 SEHNR and CDR2 FQNEAQ (reference sequence). Trimming pared 5 bases from V and 1 base from J, leaving 14 bases between. There are 15 residues in the CDR3.

The chain combines TRBV28 with TRBJ1-5; D uncertain. This CDR3 has 15 residues. Germline CDR1 and CDR2: MDHEN and SYDVKM. Trimming removed 3 bases at V and 4 bases at J, with 13 bases between. For the CDR3, the DNA is TGTGCCAGCAGTTTTAGCGGAGGGAAAAATCAGCCCCAGCATTTT. Translating it yields CASSFSGGKNQPQHF.

V gene TRBV30 combines with J gene TRBJ2-7, with 10 nucleotides matching TRBD1. J gave up 5 bases and V 0 bases, and 1 base lay outside the gene matches. The CDR3 runs 13 residues. The germline CDR1 and CDR2 sequences are GTSNPN and SVGIG (reference sequence). As DNA, the CDR3 is TGTGCCTGGAGTGTGACAGGGGGCAACGAGCAGTACTTC. The encoded protein is CAWSVTGGNEQYF.

The sample holds one count of this clone. V usage is TRBV9 and J usage is TRBJ2-1, with no clear D. CDR1 is SGDLS, CDR2 YYNGEE, per germline. The CDR3 has 15 amino acids. V was pared by 2 bases and J by 3 bases, with 12 bases between. This CDR3 reads CASSVLGDLYNEQFF. The CDR3 bases are TGTGCCAGCAGCGTTCTAGGAGACCTCTACAATGAGCAGTTCTTC.

The chain is built from TRBV19 and TRBJ1-3, with 10 bases lining up with TRBD1. This CDR3 has 13 amino acids. The germline gives CDR1 LNHDA, CDR2 SQIVND (reference sequence). J lost 4 bases, V lost 10 bases, and 4 bases had no gene match. The CDR3 loop is CATRQGAGNTIYF. In nucleotides, the CDR3 is TGTGCCACCCGACAGGGGGCGGGAAACACCATATATTTT. Using reference TRBV19 and TRBJ1-3 for the parts outside the CDR3, the full variable domain is DGGITQSPKYLFRKEGQNVTLSCEQNLNHDAMYWYRQDPGQGLRLIYYSQIVNDFQKGDIAEGYSVSREKKESFPLTVTSAQKNPTAFYLCATRQGAGNTIYFGEGSWLTVV.

The V gene is TRBV7-2, the J gene TRBJ2-7; tentative D call: TRBD1 (6 bases). The germline CDR1 and CDR2 sequences are SGHTA and FQGNSA. The CDR3 is 12 residues long. The ends were cut back, 5 bases at V and 6 bases at J, with 11 bases in the middle. DNA for the CDR3: TGTGCCAGCAGCCGATACAGGGCCGAGCAGTACTTC. Encoded protein: CASSRYRAEQYF.

This rearrangement joins TRBV11-2 to TRBJ2-7, with TRBD1 matching over 9 bases. Germline CDR1 and CDR2: SGHAT and FQNNGV. The CDR3 contains 15 residues. The ends lost 1 base at V and 3 bases at J; junction bases unmatched: 4. Here the CDR3 reads CASSLGGQGSYEQYF. The CDR3 nucleotides are TGTGCCAGCAGCTTAGGCGGACAGGGGAGCTACGAGCAGTACTTC.

Points on this clone: The sample contains more than one DNA sequence encoding this CDR3. V usage is TRBV5-1 and J usage is TRBJ2-3; 9 bases are shared with TRBD1. V lost 4 bases and J lost 3; bases outside the gene matches: 6. CDR3 length: 15 residues. Germline-derived CDR1 and CDR2 are SGHRS and YFSETQ. Written as DNA, the CDR3 is TGCGCCAGCAGCCCCGGGACAGGGAGAACAGATACGCAGTATTTT. It is translated as CASSPGTGRTDTQYF.

The V gene is TRBV2, the J gene TRBJ1-1, with D unresolved. The CDR3 has 13 residues. V lost 5 bases to trimming and J lost 2 bases, with 9 bases between them. CDR1 SNHLY and CDR2 FYNNEI come from the germline V gene. The CDR3 DNA reads TGTGCCAGCAGTAACGACCGAAACACTGAAGCTTTCTTT. It yields the protein CASSNDRNTEAFF.

In its sample, this clone was seen once. The chain employs TRBV4-2 and TRBJ1-5; D call uncertain. Germline loops: CDR1 LGHNA, CDR2 YNFKEQ. The V end was cut by 0 bases, the J end by 0 bases, with 3 bases between. This CDR3 has 14 residues. CDR3 sequence (DNA): TGTGCCAGCAGCCAAGAATTTAGCAATCAGCCCCAGCATTTT. Translating gives CASSQEFSNQPQHF.

The V and J genes are TRBV6-1 and TRBJ2-5; 8 nucleotides match TRBD1. This CDR3 has 14 residues. V was clipped by 6 bases and J by 4 bases; unmatched bases: 7. Germline-derived CDR1 and CDR2 are MNHNS and SASEGT. CDR3 residues: CASRMTGERETQYF. DNA of the CDR3: TGTGCCAGCAGAATGACAGGGGAAAGAGAGACCCAGTACTTC.

This clone was recorded only once. This sequence joins TRBV6-5 and TRBJ1-6; D uncertain. Germline V gene lookup returns CDR1 MNHEY and CDR2 SVGAGI. The CDR3 runs to 14 residues. The V end was cut by 4 bases, the J end by 9 bases, with 13 bases between. CDR3 in amino acids: CASSLTQFGSPLHF. The CDR3 DNA reads as TGTGCCAGCAGTTTAACTCAATTTGGTTCACCCCTCCACTTT.

This rearrangement joins TRBV28 to TRBJ1-1; D is uncertain. This CDR3 has 13 residues. Germline V gene lookup returns CDR1 MDHEN and CDR2 SYDVKM. Trimming left V 5 bases short and J 2 bases short, with 9 bases between. CDR3 sequence reads: CASSPYSNTEAFF. CDR3 bases: TGTGCCAGCAGTCCATATAGTAACACTGAAGCTTTCTTT.

DNA of the CDR3: TGCGCCAGCAGCCTTATCCTAACTAGCGGAGGAGGGAATGAGCAGTTCTTC. It yields the protein CASSLILTSGGGNEQFF. The J gene is TRBJ2-1, the V gene TRBV4-1; 8 bases are a match to TRBD2. V lost 4 bases, J lost 7 bases, and 15 bases stayed unmatched. Germline V CDR1 and CDR2: MGHRA, YSYEKL. The CDR3 is made up of 17 amino acids.

J is TRBJ2-6 and V is TRBV6-5; D gene unclear. The CDR3 spans 16 residues. Trimming left V 0 bases short and J 0 bases short, with 6 bases between. From germline, CDR1 is MNHEY and CDR2 SVGAGI. As DNA, the CDR3 is TGTGCCAGCAGTTACTCGGCGGTCTCTGGGGCCAACGTCCTGACTTTC. Protein sequence: CASSYSAVSGANVLTF.

The rearrangement joins TRBV10-3 to TRBJ2-3; D possibly matches TRBD1 or TRBD2 (5 bases each). Germline V gene data show CDR1 as ENHRY and CDR2 as SYGVKD. The CDR3 spans 16 residues. The V end was cut by 4 bases, the J end by 0 bases, with 14 bases between. The CDR3: CAISARGGLSTDTQYF. The CDR3 coding sequence is TGTGCCATCAGTGCACGGGGCGGGCTCAGCACAGATACGCAGTATTTT.

DNA for the CDR3: TGTGCCAGCAGCTTATGGGGACAGGGGATGACTGAAGCTTTCTTT. Translating it yields CASSLWGQGMTEAFF. The rearrangement joins TRBV7-8 to TRBJ1-1, with 10 bases fitting TRBD1. The CDR3 is 15 residues long. J lost 5 bases, V lost 2 bases, and 5 bases had no gene match. Germline CDR1 and CDR2: SGHVS and FQNEAQ.

This chain links TRBV28 with TRBJ2-3, with a possible D match to TRBD2 (6 bases). V was trimmed by 2 bases and J by 9 bases, leaving 18 bases between them. The V gene's germline CDR1 is MDHEN and CDR2 SYDVKM. The CDR3 is 15 amino acids. CDR3 amino acids: CASSLAGGAAGTQYF. The CDR3 DNA reads as TGTGCCAGCAGTTTAGCGGGTGGCGCGGCGGGGACGCAGTATTTT. The entire variable domain, with the rest obtained from reference TRBV28 and TRBJ2-3, is as follows: DVKVTQSSRYLVKRTGEKVFLECVQDMDHENMFWYRQDPGLGLRLIYFSYDVKMKEKGDIPEGYSVSREKKERFSLILESASTNQTSMYLCASSLAGGAAGTQYFGPGTRLTVL.

V usage is TRBV2 and J usage is TRBJ1-2; D possibly corresponds to TRBD1 (6 bases). Germline V gene sequence: CDR1 SNHLY, CDR2 FYNNEI. The length of the CDR3 is 13 residues. The ends were cut back, 5 bases at V and 4 bases at J, with 11 bases in the middle. CDR3 protein: CASSKGDPYGYTF. The CDR3, as DNA: TGTGCCAGCAGTAAGGGGGATCCCTATGGCTACACCTTC. The full variable domain, completed using reference TRBV2 and TRBJ1-2, is EPEVTQTPSHQVTQMGQEVILRCVPISNHLYFYWYRQILGQKVEFLVSFYNNEISEKSEIFDDQFSVERPDGSNFTLKIRSTKLEDSAMYFCASSKGDPYGYTFGSGTRLTVV.

V and J are TRBV30 and TRBJ2-5, with 13 bases lining up with TRBD2. Looked up from germline, CDR1 is GTSNPN and CDR2 is SVGIG (reference sequence). This CDR3 has 15 residues. The junction had 1 base not matched to a gene; V was cut back by 2 bases and J by 1 base. The CDR3 loop is CAWSRLAGGQETQYF. As DNA, the CDR3 is TGTGCCTGGAGTAGACTAGCGGGAGGCCAAGAGACCCAGTACTTC.